Sequencing of this T cell receptor beta chain was carried out in a study of OX40 agonist ivuxolimab in advanced cancers. Study details: Under the entry rules, prior anti-PD-1, anti-PD-L1 or anti-CTLA-4 therapy was allowed, and approximately 36% had some.

TCRdb's copy holds only in-frame clones and misses some; the assay was immunoSEQ multiplex PCR. Of some 62,000 clones in the sample, approximately 85% were seen once. Trimming took 5 bases from V and 5 from J, leaving 12 bases between them. The germline gives CDR1 MNHEY, CDR2 SVGAGI. The CDR3 loop spans 13 amino acids. At cycle 4 day 1, cycle 7 day 1, and baseline, blood was sampled. The clonotype was recovered from an adult with an advanced solid tumor such as melanoma, head and neck, liver or kidney cancer. The chain combines TRBV6-5 with TRBJ1-2, with D perhaps matching TRBD1 (6 bases). Sequencing used CD4+ or CD8+ T cells sorted from blood, obtained in a trial of the OX40 agonist ivuxolimab. The CDR3 region has the DNA TGTGCCAGCAGTCCCGGGGGCCAATATGGCTACACCTTC. The encoded protein is CASSPGGQYGYTF.